This passage covers 8 T cell receptor beta chains from one sample sequenced in a study of blood T cell repertoires in COVID-19. Produced via immunoSEQ multiplex PCR; TCRdb's table is partial and in-frame only. The data show more than 70,000 clones, roughly 87% seen once. Sequencing used peripheral blood. Receptor source: a man in his 60s with acute or convalescent COVID-19.

The V call is TRBV30, the J call TRBJ2-7; 14 bases are shared with TRBD2. Germline V CDR1 and CDR2: GTSNPN, SVGIG (reference sequence). This CDR3 region has 14 residues. The junction had 5 bases not matched to a gene; V was cut back by 5 bases and J by 5 bases. CDR3 in amino acids: CAWGRTSGRNEQYF. The CDR3 region has the DNA TGTGCCTGGGGGCGGACTAGCGGGAGGAACGAGCAGTACTTC.

The rearrangement uses TRBV4-3 and TRBJ2-3, with D uncertain. V was trimmed by 2 bases and J by 3 bases, leaving 15 bases between them. Germline lookup yields CDR1 LGHNA and CDR2 YSLEER. CDR3 length equals 16 residues. The CDR3 here is CASSQLRLERTDTQYF. For the CDR3, the DNA is TGCGCCAGCAGCCAACTAAGATTAGAACGGACAGATACGCAGTATTTT.

This chain joins TRBV11-2 and TRBJ2-7; 7 nucleotides align to TRBD2. The CDR3 covers 16 residues. CDR1 and CDR2 (germline): SGHAT, FQNNGV. Losses at the gene ends were 3 bases for V and 2 bases for J; bases not matched to a gene: 10. The CDR3 DNA reads as TGTGCCAGCAGCTTTGAAGGGGAGGGGACCCCCTACGAGCAGTACTTC. This sequence encodes CASSFEGEGTPYEQYF.

Concerning this clone: This may arise from a read error, as a much more abundant clone is one base away. This chain joins TRBV5-4 and TRBJ2-7; 9 bases are a match to TRBD2. The germline V gene encodes CDR1 SGHNT and CDR2 YYREEE (reference sequence). The CDR3 consists of 14 residues. The junction had 3 bases not matched to a gene; V was cut back by 2 bases and J by 3 bases. CDR3 nucleotides: TGTGCCAGCAGCTTTGGTAGCGGGAGCTACGAGCAGTACTTC. Its protein is CASSFGSGSYEQYF.

The chain joins TRBV2 to TRBJ2-1, with D possibly TRBD2 on 6 matching bases. Germline V lookup: CDR1 SNHLY, CDR2 FYNNEI. The ends were cut back, 2 bases at V and 0 bases at J, with 8 bases in the middle. The CDR3 loop spans 15 amino acids. The CDR3 coding sequence is TGTGCCAGCAGTGAAAGGAGGGCCTCCTACAATGAGCAGTTCTTC. It codes for CASSERRASYNEQFF. The entire variable domain, with the rest obtained from reference TRBV2 and TRBJ2-1, is as follows: EPEVTQTPSHQVTQMGQEVILRCVPISNHLYFYWYRQILGQKVEFLVSFYNNEISEKSEIFDDQFSVERPDGSNFTLKIRSTKLEDSAMYFCASSERRASYNEQFFGPGTRLTVL.

The chain links TRBV9 to TRBJ1-3; 7 bases are shared with TRBD1. This CDR3 has 13 amino acids. V trimming: 4 bases; J trimming: 2 bases; junction bases outside the gene matches: 0. CDR1 SGDLS and CDR2 YYNGEE come from the germline V gene. The CDR3 DNA follows: TGTGCCAGCAGCCAGGGGGCTGGAAACACCATATATTTT. Amino acid sequence: CASSQGAGNTIYF. The variable domain in full, with the rest retrieved from reference TRBV9 and TRBJ1-3, is DSGVTQTPKHLITATGQRVTLRCSPRSGDLSVYWYQQSLDQGLQFLIQYYNGEERAKGNILERFSAQQFPDLHSELNLSSLELGDSALYFCASSQGAGNTIYFGEGSWLTVV.

The genes are TRBV30 and TRBJ1-1; the D gene is possibly TRBD1 (6 bases). Trimming stripped 0 bases from V and 6 bases from J, with 14 bases between. Germline V gene sequence: CDR1 GTSNPN, CDR2 SVGIG (reference sequence). The CDR3 has 14 amino acids. CDR3 nucleotide sequence: TGTGCCTGGAGTGTACGCTCCTGGACAGCTGAAGCTTTCTTT. Residues: CAWSVRSWTAEAFF.

The sample holds one count of this clone. The chain has TRBV11-3 and TRBJ2-1, with a weak D call TRBD2 (6 bases). V lost 3 bases to trimming and J lost 3 bases, with 12 bases between them. Germline CDR1 reads SGHNT; CDR2 reads YENEEA. The CDR3 is 15 residues long. In DNA form, the CDR3 reads TGTGCCAGCAGCTTGGGCGGGGAGATCTACAATGAGCAGTTCTTC. Its protein is CASSLGGEIYNEQFF.